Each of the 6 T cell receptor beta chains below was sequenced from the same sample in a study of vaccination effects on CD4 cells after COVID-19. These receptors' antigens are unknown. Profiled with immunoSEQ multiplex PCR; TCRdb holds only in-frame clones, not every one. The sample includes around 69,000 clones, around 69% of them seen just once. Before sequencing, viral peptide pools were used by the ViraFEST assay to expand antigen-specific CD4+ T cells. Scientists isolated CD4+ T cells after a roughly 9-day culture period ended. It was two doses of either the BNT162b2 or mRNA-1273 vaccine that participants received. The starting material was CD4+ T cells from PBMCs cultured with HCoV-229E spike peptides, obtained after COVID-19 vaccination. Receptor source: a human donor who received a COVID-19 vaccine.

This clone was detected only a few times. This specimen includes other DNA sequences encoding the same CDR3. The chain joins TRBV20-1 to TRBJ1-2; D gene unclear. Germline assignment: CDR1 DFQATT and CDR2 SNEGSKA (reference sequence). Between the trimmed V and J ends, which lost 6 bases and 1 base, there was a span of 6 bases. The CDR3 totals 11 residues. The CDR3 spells CSATDNYGYTF. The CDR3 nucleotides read TGCAGTGCGACGGATAACTATGGCTACACCTTC.

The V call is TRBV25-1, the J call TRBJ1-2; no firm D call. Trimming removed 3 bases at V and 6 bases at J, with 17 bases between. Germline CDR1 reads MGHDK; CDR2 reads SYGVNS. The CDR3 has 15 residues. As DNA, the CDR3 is TGTGCCAGCAGTGATCCCACGGATAGAATGGATGGCTACACCTTC. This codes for CASSDPTDRMDGYTF.

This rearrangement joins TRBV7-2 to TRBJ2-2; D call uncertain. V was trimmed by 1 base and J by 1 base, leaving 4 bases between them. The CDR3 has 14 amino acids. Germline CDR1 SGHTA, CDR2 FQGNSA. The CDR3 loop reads CASSLVRNTGELFF. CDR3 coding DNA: TGTGCCAGCAGCTTAGTGCGGAACACCGGGGAGCTGTTTTTT.

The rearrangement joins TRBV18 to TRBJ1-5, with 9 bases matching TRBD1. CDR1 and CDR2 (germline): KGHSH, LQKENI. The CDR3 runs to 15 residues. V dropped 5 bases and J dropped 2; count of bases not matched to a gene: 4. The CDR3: CASSMGTGRNQPQHF. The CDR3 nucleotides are TGTGCCAGCTCAATGGGGACAGGGCGCAATCAGCCCCAGCATTTT. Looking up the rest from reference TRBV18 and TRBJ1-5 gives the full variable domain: NAGVMQNPRHLVRRRGQEARLRCSPMKGHSHVYWYRQLPEEGLKFMVYLQKENIIDESGMPKERFSAEFPKEGPSILRIQQVVRGDSAAYFCASSMGTGRNQPQHFGDGTRLSIL.

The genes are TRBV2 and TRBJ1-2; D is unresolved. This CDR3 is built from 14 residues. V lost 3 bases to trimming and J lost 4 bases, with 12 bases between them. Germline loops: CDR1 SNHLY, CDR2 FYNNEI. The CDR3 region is CASSDKGMGYGYTF. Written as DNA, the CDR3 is TGTGCCAGCAGTGATAAGGGAATGGGCTATGGCTACACCTTC.

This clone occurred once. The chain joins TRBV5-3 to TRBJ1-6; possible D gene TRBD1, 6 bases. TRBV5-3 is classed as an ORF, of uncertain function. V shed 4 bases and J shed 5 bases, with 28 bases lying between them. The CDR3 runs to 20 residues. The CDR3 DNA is TGTGCCAGAAGCCGAAAACAGGGCCCTAATCTTTCTAGGAATAATTCACCCCTCCACTTT. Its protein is CARSRKQGPNLSRNNSPLHF.